The entry below describes one TCR beta chain. This entry comes from a study of control samples from healthy donors and cancer patients. Some clones are missing from TCRdb's copy, which holds only in-frame ones; the method was immunoSEQ multiplex PCR. The sample records about 150,000 clones, 85% to 95% being singletons. The CDR3 loop spans 15 amino acids. Germline CDR1 is MDHEN and CDR2 is SYDVKM. J lost 4 bases, V lost 1 base, and 6 bases had no gene match. The sequence was obtained from a man in his forties or fifties in good health. The chain uses TRBV28 and TRBJ2-7, with 8 nucleotides matching TRBD1. The sequenced sample was blood. CDR3 sequence reads: CASSLSRTGRYEQYF. The CDR3 DNA sequence: TGTGCCAGCAGTTTATCTCGGACAGGGAGGTACGAGCAGTACTTC.